This T cell receptor beta chain is drawn from a study of cytotoxic CD8 clonotypes in ibrutinib-treated CLL. The protocol was immunoSEQ multiplex PCR, while the TCRdb copy is restricted to in-frame clones and leaves out a portion. The sample consists of some 200,000 clones, 72% of them appearing once. General observations from the study: Clonality correlated strongly with circulating CD8+ T cells and exceeded age-matched healthy donors at baseline.

In the case of this clone: The target antigen is unknown.

This receptor was identified in a human donor with chronic lymphocytic leukemia. Here the sequenced sample was PBMCs, taken after 24 months of ibrutinib treatment.

The chain's CDR3 is CASSLRHNTEAFF. The CDR3 DNA follows: TGTGCCAGCAGCCTACGACATAACACTGAAGCTTTCTTT. V and J are TRBV27 and TRBJ1-1; D ambiguous. The CDR3 has 13 amino acids. Trimming took 6 bases from V and 2 from J, leaving 10 bases between them. Germline V lookup: CDR1 MNHEY, CDR2 SMNVEV (reference sequence).